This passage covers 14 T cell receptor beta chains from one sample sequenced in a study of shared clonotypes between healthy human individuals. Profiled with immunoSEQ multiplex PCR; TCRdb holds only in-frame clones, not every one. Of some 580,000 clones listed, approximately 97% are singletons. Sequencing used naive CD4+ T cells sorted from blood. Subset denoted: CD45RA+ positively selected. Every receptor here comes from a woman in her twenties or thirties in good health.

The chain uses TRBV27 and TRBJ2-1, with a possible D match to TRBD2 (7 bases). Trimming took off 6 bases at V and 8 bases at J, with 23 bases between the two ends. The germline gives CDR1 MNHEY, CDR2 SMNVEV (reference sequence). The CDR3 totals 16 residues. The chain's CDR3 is CASSRKGGGQGYEQFF. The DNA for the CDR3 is TGTGCCAGCAGCCGAAAGGGGGGAGGGCAGGGCTATGAGCAGTTCTTC.

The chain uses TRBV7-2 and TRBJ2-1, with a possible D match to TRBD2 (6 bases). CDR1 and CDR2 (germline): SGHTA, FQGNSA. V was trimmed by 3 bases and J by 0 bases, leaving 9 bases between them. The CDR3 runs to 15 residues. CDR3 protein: CASSFWTTSYNEQFF. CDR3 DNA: TGTGCCAGCAGCTTTTGGACTACCTCCTACAATGAGCAGTTCTTC.

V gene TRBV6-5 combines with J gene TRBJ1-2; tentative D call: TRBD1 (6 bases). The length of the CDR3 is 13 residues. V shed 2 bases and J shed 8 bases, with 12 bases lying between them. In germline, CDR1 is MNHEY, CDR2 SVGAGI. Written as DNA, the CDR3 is TGTGCCAGCAGTTACGAGGGGGGGCGAGGCTACACCTTC. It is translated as CASSYEGGRGYTF.

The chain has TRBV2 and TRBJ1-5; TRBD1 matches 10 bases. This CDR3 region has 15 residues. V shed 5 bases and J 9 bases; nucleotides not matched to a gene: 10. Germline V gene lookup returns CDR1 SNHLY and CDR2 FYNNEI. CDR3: CASSLGQGSFTPQHF. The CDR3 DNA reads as TGTGCCAGCAGTTTGGGACAGGGGAGTTTTACGCCCCAGCATTTT.

CDR3 region: CASSSYRAPPQETQYF. The CDR3 nucleotides are TGTGCCAGCAGTAGCTACAGGGCCCCACCTCAAGAGACCCAGTACTTC. The rearrangement joins TRBV6-6 to TRBJ2-5; the D gene is possibly TRBD1 (6 bases). Trimming removed 5 bases from V and 2 bases from J, with 18 bases in between. The V gene's germline CDR1 is MNHNY and CDR2 SVGAGI (reference sequence). CDR3 length: 16 amino acids.

In nucleotides, the CDR3 is TGTGCCAGCAGCTTACGACAGGACGAGCAGTACTTC. Amino acids: CASSLRQDEQYF. V usage is TRBV7-9 and J usage is TRBJ2-7, with D possibly being TRBD1 (6 bases). The germline V gene encodes CDR1 SEHNR and CDR2 FQNEAQ (reference sequence). This CDR3 is 12 amino acids long. V lost 2 bases, J lost 5 bases, and 7 bases lay in between.

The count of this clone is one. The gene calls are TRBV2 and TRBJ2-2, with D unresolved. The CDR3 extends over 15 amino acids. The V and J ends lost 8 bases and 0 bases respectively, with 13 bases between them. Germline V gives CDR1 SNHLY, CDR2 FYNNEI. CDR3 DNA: TGTGCCAGCGAGAACAGCAACGCGAACACCGGGGAGCTGTTTTTT. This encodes CASENSNANTGELFF. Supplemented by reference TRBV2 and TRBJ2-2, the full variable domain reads EPEVTQTPSHQVTQMGQEVILRCVPISNHLYFYWYRQILGQKVEFLVSFYNNEISEKSEIFDDQFSVERPDGSNFTLKIRSTKLEDSAMYFCASENSNANTGELFFGEGSRLTVL.

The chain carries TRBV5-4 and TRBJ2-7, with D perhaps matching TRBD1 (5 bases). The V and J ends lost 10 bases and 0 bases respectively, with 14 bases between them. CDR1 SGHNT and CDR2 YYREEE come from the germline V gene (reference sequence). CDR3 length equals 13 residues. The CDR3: CALNNRNSYEQYF. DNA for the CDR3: TGTGCCCTTAATAACAGGAACTCCTACGAGCAGTACTTC.

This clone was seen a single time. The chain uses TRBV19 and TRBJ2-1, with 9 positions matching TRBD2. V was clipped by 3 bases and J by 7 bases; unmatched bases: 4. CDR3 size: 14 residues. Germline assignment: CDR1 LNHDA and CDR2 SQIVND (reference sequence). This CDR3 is CASSMLAGWNEQFF. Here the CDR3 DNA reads TGTGCCAGTAGTATGCTAGCGGGATGGAATGAGCAGTTCTTC.

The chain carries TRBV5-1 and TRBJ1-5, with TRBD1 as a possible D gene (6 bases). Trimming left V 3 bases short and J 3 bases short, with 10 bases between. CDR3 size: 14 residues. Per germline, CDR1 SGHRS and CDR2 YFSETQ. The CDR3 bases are TGCGCCAGCAGCTCTGGGGGCCTCAATCAGCCCCAGCATTTT. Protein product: CASSSGGLNQPQHF.

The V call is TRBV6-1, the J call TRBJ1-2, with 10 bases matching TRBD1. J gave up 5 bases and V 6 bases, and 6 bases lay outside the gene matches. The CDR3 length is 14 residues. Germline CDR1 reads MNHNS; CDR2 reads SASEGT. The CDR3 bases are TGTGCCAGCAGCGAACGGACAGGGGGATATGGCTACACCTTC. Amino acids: CASSERTGGYGYTF.

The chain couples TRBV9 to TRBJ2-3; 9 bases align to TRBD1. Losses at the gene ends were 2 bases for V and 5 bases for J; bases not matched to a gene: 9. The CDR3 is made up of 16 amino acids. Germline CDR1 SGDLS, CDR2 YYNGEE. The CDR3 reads CASSVDGQGLGDTQYF. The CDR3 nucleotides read TGTGCCAGCAGCGTCGACGGACAGGGGCTAGGAGATACGCAGTATTTT.

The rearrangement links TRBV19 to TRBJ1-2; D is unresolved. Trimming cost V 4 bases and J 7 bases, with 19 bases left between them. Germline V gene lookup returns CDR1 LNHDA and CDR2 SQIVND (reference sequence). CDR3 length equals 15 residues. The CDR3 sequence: CASSTVRTAIVGYTF. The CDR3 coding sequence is TGTGCCAGTAGTACCGTTAGGACGGCTATCGTTGGCTACACCTTC.

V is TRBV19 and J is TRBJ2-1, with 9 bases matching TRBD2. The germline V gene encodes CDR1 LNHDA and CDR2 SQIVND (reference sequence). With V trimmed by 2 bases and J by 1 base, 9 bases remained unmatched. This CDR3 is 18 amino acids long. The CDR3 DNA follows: TGTGCCAGTAGTATAAATGGTGGCGGGAGGGGATCCTACAATGAGCAGTTCTTC. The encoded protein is CASSINGGGRGSYNEQFF.